One sample yielded the 20 T cell receptor beta chains listed below, sequenced in a study of T cells in tuberculosis. TCRdb keeps only in-frame clones here, not all; method: immunoSEQ multiplex PCR. The sample carries 37,000 or so clones, approximately 94% recorded once. The sequencing input was PBMCs. The receptors stem from a donor aged 10 to 29 with latent tuberculosis or without tuberculosis infection. Some clones in this sample may be carry-over from other donors' samples.

The chain links TRBV19 to TRBJ1-1; the D gene is possibly TRBD1 (5 bases). V was shortened by 5 bases and J by 1 base, with 14 bases between the two germline ends. Per germline, CDR1 LNHDA and CDR2 SQIVND (reference sequence). This CDR3 is built from 15 residues. The CDR3 here is CASSARQTWNTEAFF. The CDR3 DNA follows: TGTGCCAGTAGTGCCCGACAGACGTGGAACACTGAAGCTTTCTTT.

The chain couples TRBV18 to TRBJ2-2, with TRBD1 matching over 7 bases. Looked up from germline, CDR1 is KGHSH and CDR2 is LQKENI. The ends lost 3 bases at V and 4 bases at J; junction bases unmatched: 8. CDR3 length: 16 amino acids. The DNA for the CDR3 is TGTGCCAGCTCACCTAGCGACAGGGAGATCACCGGGGAGCTGTTTTTT. Encoded protein: CASSPSDREITGELFF.

The chain has TRBV19 and TRBJ1-2; 7 bases line up with TRBD1. CDR1 is LNHDA, CDR2 SQIVND, per germline (reference sequence). This CDR3 spans 12 amino acids. Trimming took 7 bases from V and 2 from J; bases not matched to a gene: 1. In DNA form, the CDR3 reads TGTGCCAGTACGACAGGGAACTATGGCTACACCTTC. This encodes CASTTGNYGYTF.

J is TRBJ1-5 and V is TRBV7-2, with TRBD1 matching over 7 bases. CDR1 SGHTA and CDR2 FQGNSA come from the germline V gene. V lost 2 bases to trimming and J lost 6 bases; unmatched junction nucleotides: 7. The CDR3 spans 15 residues. The CDR3 DNA reads TGTGCCAGCAGCTTACAACAGGGGAGTTTTCAGCCCCAGCATTTT. As protein: CASSLQQGSFQPQHF. Full variable domain (missing parts from reference TRBV7-2 and TRBJ1-5): GAGVSQSPSNKVTEKGKDVELRCDPISGHTALYWYRQSLGQGLEFLIYFQGNSAPDKSGLPSDRFSAERTGGSVSTLTIQRTQQEDSAVYLCASSLQQGSFQPQHFGDGTRLSIL.

This clone has more than one count but fewer than ten. The V call is TRBV13, the J call TRBJ1-6, with D perhaps TRBD1 (6 bases). The CDR3 contains 15 residues. Trimming shortened V by 1 base and J by 6 bases, and 10 bases separated the two germline ends. The V gene's germline CDR1 is PRHDT and CDR2 FYEKMQ (reference sequence). This CDR3 reads CASSLEQGFNSPLHF. In nucleotides, the CDR3 is TGTGCCAGCAGCTTAGAACAGGGCTTTAATTCACCCCTCCACTTT.

The chain employs TRBV5-6 and TRBJ1-1; the D gene is possibly TRBD1 (5 bases). Trimming left V 5 bases short and J 0 bases short, with 11 bases between. Germline V gives CDR1 SGHDT, CDR2 YYEEEE. This CDR3 is built from 14 residues. CDR3 region: CASRQGSMNTEAFF. CDR3 DNA sequence: TGTGCCAGCAGGCAGGGCAGCATGAACACTGAAGCTTTCTTT.

The chain uses TRBV30 and TRBJ2-5; 7 bases fit TRBD2. The CDR3 runs to 15 residues. Germline trimming cut 2 bases from V and 2 bases from J; bases unmatched to any gene: 8. Germline CDR1 reads GTSNPN; CDR2 reads SVGIG (reference sequence). The CDR3 DNA reads TGTGCCTGGAGTTTGGGCGGGGGTGATCAAGAGACCCAGTACTTC. As protein: CAWSLGGGDQETQYF.

This chain joins TRBV4-3 and TRBJ2-1; D perhaps matches TRBD1 (5 bases). The CDR3 contains 14 residues. CDR1 and CDR2 (germline): LGHNA, YSLEER. V lost 4 bases to trimming and J lost 6 bases, with 13 bases between them. CDR3 protein: CASSLRIQGNEQFF. In DNA, the CDR3 is TGCGCCAGCAGCCTAAGAATTCAGGGCAATGAGCAGTTCTTC.

The genes are TRBV6-1 and TRBJ2-6, with no clear D. CDR1 is MNHNS, CDR2 SASEGT, per germline. V was shortened by 2 bases and J by 0 bases, with 8 bases between the two germline ends. The CDR3 length is 16 residues. CDR3 region: CASSESAVSGANVLTF. Written as DNA, the CDR3 is TGTGCCAGCAGTGAATCCGCGGTCTCTGGGGCCAACGTCCTGACTTTC.

The J gene is TRBJ1-1, the V gene TRBV30, with TRBD1 matching over 8 bases. The CDR3 covers 15 residues. Looked up from germline, CDR1 is GTSNPN and CDR2 is SVGIG (reference sequence). V gave up 0 bases and J gave up 6 bases; unmatched junction bases: 9. The CDR3 is CAWSVSGTGGPEAFF. DNA for the CDR3: TGTGCCTGGAGTGTTAGTGGGACAGGAGGCCCTGAAGCTTTCTTT.

The chain has TRBV19 and TRBJ1-5, with 7 bases fitting TRBD1. Trimming cost V 3 bases and J 3 bases; bases outside gene matches: 8. The germline V gene has CDR1 LNHDA and CDR2 SQIVND (reference sequence). The CDR3 has 16 amino acids. CDR3 region: CASSIRQGNNNQPQHF. CDR3 DNA: TGTGCCAGTAGTATCAGACAGGGAAATAACAATCAGCCCCAGCATTTT.

This clone was picked up one time. This chain joins TRBV19 and TRBJ1-1; D not certain. There are 15 residues in the CDR3. V lost 7 bases and J 5 bases, leaving 20 bases between the germline ends. The V gene's germline CDR1 is LNHDA and CDR2 SQIVND (reference sequence). In nucleotides, the CDR3 is TGTGCCAGTACCCTCGGAGGCGGTTTGGGGACTGAAGCTTTCTTT. The encoded protein is CASTLGGGLGTEAFF.

The chain uses TRBV11-2 and TRBJ1-4; 9 bases align to TRBD1. Germline assignment: CDR1 SGHAT and CDR2 FQNNGV. After removal of 3 bases from V and 6 bases from J, the junction contained 5 bases not matched to a gene. CDR3 size: 15 residues. CDR3 region: CASSFTGGGDEKLFF. The CDR3 DNA follows: TGTGCCAGCAGCTTTACAGGGGGCGGAGATGAAAAACTGTTTTTT.

This rearrangement joins TRBV29-1 to TRBJ1-5; D perhaps matches TRBD1 (6 bases). From germline, CDR1 is SQVTM and CDR2 ANQGSEA. The CDR3 has 14 residues. Trimming shortened V by 4 bases and J by 1 base, and 11 bases separated the two germline ends. The CDR3 loop is CSVASQGSNQPQHF. The CDR3 bases are TGCAGCGTTGCTTCACAGGGAAGCAATCAGCCCCAGCATTTT.

V gene TRBV5-6 combines with J gene TRBJ1-3; D may be TRBD1 (5 bases). The CDR3 extends over 15 amino acids. V was trimmed by 4 bases and J by 4 bases, leaving 15 bases between them. The germline gives CDR1 SGHDT, CDR2 YYEEEE. DNA for the CDR3: TGTGCCAGCAGCCGTGACAGTTTCAGGGGAAACACCATATATTTT. Translation gives CASSRDSFRGNTIYF.

The V call is TRBV7-2, the J call TRBJ1-2; weak D call: TRBD1 (5 bases). The CDR3 has 15 amino acids. CDR1 and CDR2 (germline): SGHTA, FQGNSA. Between the trimmed V and J ends, which lost 0 bases and 0 bases, there was a span of 8 bases. The DNA of the CDR3 is TGTGCCAGCAGCTTAGCGGGGGGTACTAACTATGGCTACACCTTC. It is translated as CASSLAGGTNYGYTF.

The CDR3 nucleotides are TGTGCCAGCAGTGGATGGCGGGGGAACACAGATACGCAGTATTTT. It translates to CASSGWRGNTDTQYF. This chain connects TRBV2 to TRBJ2-3; 7 positions agree with TRBD2. CDR1 is SNHLY, CDR2 FYNNEI, per germline. This CDR3 comprises 15 residues. With V trimmed by 4 bases and J by 2 bases, 6 bases remained unmatched.

The chain couples TRBV11-2 to TRBJ1-2, with 7 bases identical to TRBD1. This CDR3 has 14 amino acids. The V gene end was trimmed by 5 bases and the J gene end by 5 bases; junction bases not matched to a gene: 8. The germline V gene encodes CDR1 SGHAT and CDR2 FQNNGV. CDR3 sequence: CASSLGTVAYGYTF. CDR3 in DNA: TGTGCCAGCAGCCTTGGGACAGTGGCGTATGGCTACACCTTC. Based on the CDR3 plus reference TRBV11-2 and TRBJ1-2, the full variable domain is EAGVAQSPRYKIIEKRQSVAFWCNPISGHATLYWYQQILGQGPKLLIQFQNNGVVDDSQLPKDRFSAERLKGVDSTLKIQPAKLEDSAVYLCASSLGTVAYGYTFGSGTRLTVV.

The CDR3, as DNA: TGTGCCAGCAGTTACTTGGGACAAGGGAGTGGCGGCTACACCTTC. Translation gives CASSYLGQGSGGYTF. The chain employs TRBV6-6 and TRBJ1-2, with a possible D match to TRBD1 (6 bases). Trimming took 1 base from V and 8 from J, leaving 17 bases between them. This CDR3 has 15 residues. The V gene's germline CDR1 is MNHNY and CDR2 SVGAGI (reference sequence).

This clone appeared a single time. The rearrangement uses TRBV30 and TRBJ1-5; 7 positions match TRBD1. Losses at the gene ends were 1 base for V and 4 bases for J; bases not matched to a gene: 4. Germline-derived CDR1 and CDR2 are GTSNPN and SVGIG (reference sequence). CDR3 length: 14 residues. For the CDR3, the DNA is TGTGCCTGGAGTGGAGGGGGCACAAATCAGCCCCAGCATTTT. Translation: CAWSGGGTNQPQHF. The complete variable domain, with remaining parts taken from reference TRBV30 and TRBJ1-5, reads SQTIHQWPATLVQPVGSPLSLECTVEGTSNPNLYWYRQAAGRGLQLLFYSVGIGQISSEVPQNLSASRPQDRQFILSSKKLLLSDSGFYLCAWSGGGTNQPQHFGDGTRLSIL.